This T cell receptor (beta chain) is from a study of shared clonotypes between healthy human individuals. Whole-study findings and limits: What rarefaction showed was incomplete sorted-subset sequencing despite large depth. It was observed that roughly 5.5% of naive CD4 clonotypes were shared across a handful of donors. Memory subsets generally showed lower estimated richness than naive subsets.

To note about this clone: Its antigen is unidentified.

V dropped 3 bases and J dropped 7; count of bases not matched to a gene: 7. CDR1 and CDR2 (germline): SGHVS, FQNEAQ. This CDR3 contains 15 residues. Here immunoSEQ multiplex PCR was the method, and the copy in TCRdb shows in-frame clones only, minus some. The sample lists about 79,000 clones, 62% seen once, with under 65% in the top ten. J is TRBJ2-7 and V is TRBV7-8; 12 bases match TRBD2. This TCR came from a man younger than 40 in good health. Sequencing input: memory CD8+ T cells sorted from blood. Subset described: CD45RO+ cells pooled with CCR7-negative TemRA cells. CDR3 protein: CASSLRTSGVVEQYF. In DNA, the CDR3 is TGTGCCAGCAGCTTGCGGACTAGCGGGGTAGTTGAGCAGTACTTC.